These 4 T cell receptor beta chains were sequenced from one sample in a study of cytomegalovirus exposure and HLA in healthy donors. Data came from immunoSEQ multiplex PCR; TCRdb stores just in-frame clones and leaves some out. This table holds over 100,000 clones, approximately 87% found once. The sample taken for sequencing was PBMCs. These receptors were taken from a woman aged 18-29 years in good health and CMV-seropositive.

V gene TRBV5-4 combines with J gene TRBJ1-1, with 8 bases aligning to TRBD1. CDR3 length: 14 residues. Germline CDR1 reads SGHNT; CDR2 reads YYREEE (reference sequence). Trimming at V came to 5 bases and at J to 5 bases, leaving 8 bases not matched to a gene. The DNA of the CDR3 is TGTGCCAGCAGGCCGGACAGGGCTAGAACTGAAGCTTTCTTT. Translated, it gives CASRPDRARTEAFF.

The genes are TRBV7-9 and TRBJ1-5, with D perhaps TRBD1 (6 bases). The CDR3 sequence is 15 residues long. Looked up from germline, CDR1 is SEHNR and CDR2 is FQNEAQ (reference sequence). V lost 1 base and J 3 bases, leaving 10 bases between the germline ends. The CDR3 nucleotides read TGTGCCAGCAGCTTAGGGACAGCCTTCAATCAGCCCCAGCATTTT. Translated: CASSLGTAFNQPQHF. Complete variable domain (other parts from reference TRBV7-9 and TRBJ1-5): DTGVSQNPRHKITKRGQNVTFRCDPISEHNRLYWYRQTLGQGPEFLTYFQNEAQLEKSRLLSDRFSAERPKGSFSTLEIQRTEQGDSAMYLCASSLGTAFNQPQHFGDGTRLSIL.

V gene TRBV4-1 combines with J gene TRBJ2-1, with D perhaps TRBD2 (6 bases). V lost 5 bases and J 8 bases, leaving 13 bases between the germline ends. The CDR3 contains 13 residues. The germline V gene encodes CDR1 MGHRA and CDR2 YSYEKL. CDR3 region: CASSVGTQDEQFF. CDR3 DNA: TGCGCCAGCAGCGTAGGGACTCAGGATGAGCAGTTCTTC.

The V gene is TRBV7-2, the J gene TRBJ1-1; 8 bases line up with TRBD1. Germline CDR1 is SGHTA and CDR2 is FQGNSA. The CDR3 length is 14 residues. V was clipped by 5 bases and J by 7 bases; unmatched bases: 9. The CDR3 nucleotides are TGTGCCAGCAGCCTCGACAGGGGCTGGGGTGAAGCTTTCTTT. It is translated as CASSLDRGWGEAFF.